This TCR beta chain was profiled in a study of CD8+ T cells in alopecia areata. Regarding the study as a whole: In scalp and blood during tofacitinib, many expanded lesional clones persisted. Resident alphabeta T cells of normal skin are also sequenced in scalp samples.

Stated treatment: oral pan-JAK inhibitor, 5-10 mg twice daily. CDR1 is SNHLY, CDR2 FYNNEI, per germline. V dropped 5 bases and J dropped 3; count of bases not matched to a gene: 5. This CDR3 contains 15 residues. Reverse transcribed after extraction, RNA yielded cDNA as the sequencing template. Assay used: immunoSEQ multiplex PCR; TCRdb lists only in-frame clones, some missing. The repertoire consists of some 190,000 clones, with 66% occurring once and the leading ten covering roughly 1.2%. Only a few counts were recorded for this clone. Its specificity is not known. The TCR sequence derives from a human donor with alopecia areata. The gene calls are TRBV2 and TRBJ2-3; 10 nucleotides line up with TRBD1. Here the sequenced sample was CD4+ T cells sorted from blood, taken at week 44, from a patient treated with tofacitinib. CDR3 sequence reads: CASSRPGQGTDTQYF. The CDR3 DNA follows: TGTGCCAGCAGTAGACCGGGACAGGGGACAGATACGCAGTATTTT.